This T cell receptor (beta chain) comes out of a study of cytomegalovirus exposure and HLA in healthy donors. Overall study results and limits: Most subjects' HLA-A and HLA-B alleles were reportedly predicted from TCR beta sequences. CMV serostatus was the only recorded immune exposure for donors. Across donors, most TCRs were seen rarely, yet some public ones were widespread.

This CDR3 contains 17 residues. V lost 1 base, J lost 7 bases, and 14 bases stayed unmatched. Germline V CDR1 and CDR2: KGHSH, LQKENI. A multiplex PCR was run with 60 Vbeta primers and 13 Jbeta primers. TCRdb's table, derived via immunoSEQ multiplex PCR, lists solely in-frame clones and lacks some. Among 200,000 to 250,000 clones, around 76% were seen once, and the ten largest hold over 5%. To note about this clone: Antigen unknown.

The rearrangement joins TRBV18 to TRBJ2-5; TRBD1 aligns across 8 bases. Source material: PBMCs. The source is a middle-aged woman in good health and CMV-seropositive. CDR3 amino acids: CASSPQTAGRGLMTQYF. The CDR3 coding sequence is TGTGCCAGCTCACCACAGACCGCAGGCAGGGGGCTTATGACCCAGTACTTC.